The 4 T cell receptor beta chains given below trace back to one sample, sequenced in a study of T cell responses to AZD1222 COVID-19 vaccine (TCRdb year 2021). The label giving this sample's time point can be read as: about 28 days (+/-7) after the second vaccine dose. To prepare the library, the immunoSEQ multiplex PCR assay was applied. TCRdb re-hosts the immuneACCESS table, in-frame sequences only. Its copies lack some clones; in the studies checked, an unresolved V gene accounts for under half of them, and the cause for the rest is not known. The sample includes 100,000 to 140,000 clones, with around 92% observed a single time. The ten biggest clones cover 7.5% to 9.5% of the sample. The sequences come from peripheral blood, collected 28 days after the second AZD1222 dose. These TCRs come from an adult who received the AZD1222 COVID-19 vaccine.

This rearrangement joins TRBV9 to TRBJ1-2, with D tentatively TRBD1 (5 bases). CDR3 length: 13 residues. CDR1 and CDR2 (germline): SGDLS, YYNGEE. Deletions cut 4 bases from V and 7 bases from J, with 14 bases between. CDR3 nucleotides: TGTGCCAGCAGCCGAGGTTGGGACGGTGGCTACACCTTC. Protein: CASSRGWDGGYTF.

This clone appeared once. Other DNA sequences in the same sample also yield this CDR3. The chain employs TRBV30 and TRBJ2-3, with D perhaps matching TRBD1 or TRBD2 (7 bases each). Germline lookup yields CDR1 GTSNPN and CDR2 SVGIG (reference sequence). Trimming removed 5 bases at V and 5 bases at J, with 20 bases between. This CDR3 is 15 amino acids long. The CDR3 here is CAWEGQGGEVDTQYF. In DNA form, the CDR3 reads TGTGCCTGGGAGGGGCAGGGGGGGGAGGTAGATACGCAGTATTTT. Full variable domain (rest looked up from reference TRBV30 and TRBJ2-3): SQTIHQWPATLVQPVGSPLSLECTVEGTSNPNLYWYRQAAGRGLQLLFYSVGIGQISSEVPQNLSASRPQDRQFILSSKKLLLSDSGFYLCAWEGQGGEVDTQYFGPGTRLTVL.

This chain joins TRBV14 and TRBJ2-3, with D possibly being TRBD1 or TRBD2 (7 bases each). The germline CDR1 and CDR2 sequences are SGHDN and FVKESK. The CDR3 is made up of 15 amino acids. Trimming took off 1 base at V and 5 bases at J, with 13 bases between the two ends. The CDR3 nucleotides are TGTGCCAGCAGCCAAGGACAGGGAGGGATAGATACGCAGTATTTT. As protein: CASSQGQGGIDTQYF.

This clone has just one count. The CDR3 nucleotides read TGTGCCAGCAGCCCACAGGGGGAATCGAGCGAGCAGTACTTC. It is translated as CASSPQGESSEQYF. V is TRBV14 and J is TRBJ2-7; 8 bases agree with TRBD1. V gave up 4 bases and J gave up 6 bases; unmatched junction bases: 8. Germline values: CDR1 SGHDN, CDR2 FVKESK. The CDR3 consists of 14 residues.